One and the same sample provided the 20 T cell receptor beta chains below, sequenced in a study of CD8+ T cells in alopecia areata. Reverse transcription of extracted RNA yielded cDNA, which provided the sequencing template. The table came from immunoSEQ multiplex PCR; TCRdb's copy has only in-frame clones and leaves some out. In the table there are 180,000 or so clones, 53% of which are singletons. Treatment given: oral pan-JAK inhibitor, 5-10 mg twice daily. This sample comprised CD8+ T cells sorted from blood, obtained at week 24, from a patient treated with tofacitinib. These receptors originate from a human donor with alopecia areata.

This CDR3 reads CAWSDTYEQYF. CDR3 sequence (DNA): TGTGCCTGGAGTGATACATACGAGCAGTACTTC. The V gene is TRBV30, the J gene TRBJ2-7; D is unresolved. Trimming took 1 base from V and 4 from J, leaving 5 bases between them. CDR3 length: 11 amino acids. Germline assignment: CDR1 GTSNPN and CDR2 SVGIG (reference sequence).

This clone was observed a handful of times. CDR3 amino acids: CACRLAGGLGTDTQYF. The CDR3 DNA follows: TGTGCCTGTCGGCTAGCGGGGGGGCTGGGCACAGATACGCAGTATTTT. This chain connects TRBV30 to TRBJ2-3; the match to TRBD2 covers 12 bases. Germline V gene lookup returns CDR1 GTSNPN and CDR2 SVGIG (reference sequence). The J segment lost 1 base and the V segment lost 6 bases, leaving 8 bases of the junction unmatched. This CDR3 is built from 16 residues.

J is TRBJ2-7 and V is TRBV2; weak D call: TRBD2 (6 bases). This CDR3 comprises 14 residues. V gave up 9 bases and J gave up 0 bases, with 15 bases separating them. The germline CDR1 and CDR2 sequences are SNHLY and FYNNEI. The CDR3 spells CASALGGYSYEQYF. In DNA, the CDR3 is TGTGCCAGTGCCCTGGGGGGTTACTCCTACGAGCAGTACTTC.

This clone was observed a few times. V gene TRBV5-1 combines with J gene TRBJ2-1; D gene unclear. The CDR3 runs 14 residues. Between the trimmed V and J ends, which lost 2 bases and 4 bases, there was a span of 10 bases. Germline values: CDR1 SGHRS, CDR2 YFSETQ. CDR3 coding DNA: TGCGCCAGCAGCTTAGGTTCCGGTTACAATGAGCAGTTCTTC. As protein: CASSLGSGYNEQFF.

The sample holds a few counts of this clone. This chain's CDR3 is CASSSRTEYTEAFF. The CDR3 DNA reads TGTGCCAGCAGCTCAAGGACGGAGTATACTGAAGCTTTCTTT. This rearrangement joins TRBV7-8 to TRBJ1-1; D ambiguous. Germline CDR1 reads SGHVS; CDR2 reads FQNEAQ. V was shortened by 4 bases and J by 5 bases, with 14 bases between the two germline ends. This CDR3 is 14 amino acids long.

The chain uses TRBV10-2 and TRBJ2-5; D is uncertain. This CDR3 has 12 residues. In germline, CDR1 is WSHSY, CDR2 SAAADI. The V end lost 10 bases, the J end lost 1 base, and 10 bases lay between the germline ends. In nucleotides, the CDR3 is TGCGCCACGACTCCGACCCAAGAGACCCAGTACTTC. Translated: CATTPTQETQYF.

The genes are TRBV25-1 and TRBJ1-1; no clear D gene. This CDR3 comprises 11 residues. Germline loops: CDR1 MGHDK, CDR2 SYGVNS. The ends were cut back, 11 bases at V and 4 bases at J, with 11 bases in the middle. The CDR3: CAAVGSTEAFF. CDR3 DNA: TGTGCCGCTGTGGGGAGCACTGAAGCTTTCTTT. The full variable domain, rest sourced from reference TRBV25-1 and TRBJ1-1, is EADIYQTPRYLVIGTGKKITLECSQTMGHDKMYWYQQDPGMELHLIHYSYGVNSTEKGDLSSESTVSRIRTEHFPLTLESARPSHTSQYLCAAVGSTEAFFGQGTRLTVV.

This clone was detected only a few times. This chain links TRBV13 with TRBJ1-5; D unresolved. The CDR3 extends over 13 amino acids. Germline CDR1 is PRHDT and CDR2 is FYEKMQ (reference sequence). V was pared by 0 bases and J by 3 bases, with 3 bases between. DNA for the CDR3: TGTGCCAGCAGCTTAGGGTTCAATCAGCCCCAGCATTTT. This translates into CASSLGFNQPQHF.

V gene TRBV13 combines with J gene TRBJ2-7; 7 nucleotides align to TRBD2. Germline loops: CDR1 PRHDT, CDR2 FYEKMQ (reference sequence). This CDR3 is built from 18 residues. V lost 5 bases to trimming and J lost 3 bases; unmatched junction nucleotides: 19. Here the CDR3 reads CASSLLLAGDPSSYEQYF. CDR3 sequence (DNA): TGTGCCAGCAGCCTCCTCCTGGCGGGGGACCCTAGTAGCTACGAGCAGTACTTC.

The CDR3 DNA reads TGTGCCAGCAGCGCCAGACAGGGTACGGAGCAGTACTTC. It codes for CASSARQGTEQYF. The rearrangement uses TRBV9 and TRBJ2-7; 7 nucleotides match TRBD1. The CDR3 spans 13 residues. Germline CDR1 SGDLS, CDR2 YYNGEE. V was clipped by 3 bases and J by 7 bases; unmatched bases: 7.

The J gene is TRBJ2-5, the V gene TRBV5-1, with unresolved D. The CDR3 is 13 residues long. Germline CDR1 is SGHRS and CDR2 is YFSETQ. V lost 0 bases and J 5 bases, leaving 8 bases between the germline ends. In DNA form, the CDR3 reads TGCGCCAGCAGCTTGGCTCTCCGGGAGACCCAGTACTTC. Translated: CASSLALRETQYF. Full variable domain (missing parts from reference TRBV5-1 and TRBJ2-5): KAGVTQTPRYLIKTRGQQVTLSCSPISGHRSVSWYQQTPGQGLQFLFEYFSETQRNKGNFPGRFSGRQFSNSRSEMNVSTLELGDSALYLCASSLALRETQYFGPGTRLLVL.

The rearrangement uses TRBV6-5 and TRBJ1-5; D is ambiguous. The CDR3 covers 12 residues. V was clipped by 5 bases and J by 0 bases, with 2 bases between them. The V gene's germline CDR1 is MNHEY and CDR2 SVGAGI. The CDR3 reads CASSHSNQPQHF. The CDR3 coding sequence is TGTGCCAGCAGTCATAGCAATCAGCCCCAGCATTTT.

V gene TRBV9 combines with J gene TRBJ2-3; D is unclear. The CDR3 consists of 13 residues. The V gene's germline CDR1 is SGDLS and CDR2 YYNGEE. Trimming took off 3 bases at V and 10 bases at J, with 15 bases between the two ends. Here the CDR3 reads CASSEATTAAQYF. Here the CDR3 DNA reads TGTGCCAGCAGCGAAGCGACCACGGCGGCGCAGTATTTT.

Turning to this clone: One end of the junction is discordant with germline, which a read error may explain. CDR3 in amino acids: CSVTSGPTYNGQFF. CDR3 sequence (DNA): TGCAGCGTTACTAGCGGACCCACCTACAATGGGCAGTTCTTC. The genes are TRBV29-1 and TRBJ2-1, with 8 positions matching TRBD2. Germline V gives CDR1 SQVTM, CDR2 ANQGSEA. CDR3 length equals 14 residues.

The sample holds a few counts of this clone. The chain has TRBV5-1 and TRBJ1-5; D may be TRBD1 (5 bases). This CDR3 region has 15 residues. Germline CDR1 reads SGHRS; CDR2 reads YFSETQ. With 2 bases removed from V and 1 base from J, the gap between germline ends came to 10 bases. CDR3 amino acids: CASSFGGDSNQPQHF. The CDR3 DNA reads as TGCGCCAGCAGCTTCGGCGGGGACAGCAATCAGCCCCAGCATTTT.

The J gene is TRBJ1-2, the V gene TRBV13; D might be TRBD1 (6 bases). V was cut by 4 bases and J by 5 bases, with 17 bases left in between. The CDR3 is 15 residues long. CDR1 is PRHDT, CDR2 FYEKMQ, per germline (reference sequence). CDR3 sequence: CASSSRQEGGYGYTF. CDR3 nucleotides: TGTGCCAGCAGCTCACGACAGGAAGGGGGTTATGGCTACACCTTC.

V usage is TRBV25-1 and J usage is TRBJ1-2; D is possibly TRBD1 (5 bases). The CDR3 is 14 amino acids. V lost 3 bases and J 8 bases, leaving 16 bases between the germline ends. Germline values: CDR1 MGHDK, CDR2 SYGVNS. The CDR3 protein is CASSDFGANGGYTF. The DNA for the CDR3 is TGTGCCAGCAGTGATTTCGGGGCAAACGGCGGCTACACCTTC.

This clone has more than one count but fewer than ten. The rearrangement uses TRBV27 and TRBJ1-5; TRBD1 aligns across 8 bases. The CDR3 has 13 amino acids. The germline gives CDR1 MNHEY, CDR2 SMNVEV (reference sequence). Unmatched junction bases numbered 6, after V lost 10 bases and J lost 4 bases. DNA for the CDR3: TGTGCCACCTCAGGGGGCCGGAATCAGCCCCAGCATTTT. This gives the protein CATSGGRNQPQHF.

This clone was detected a few times. The CDR3 DNA is TGTGCCAGTAGTATCGGACTAGCTTTCACAGATACGCAGTATTTT. Residues: CASSIGLAFTDTQYF. J is TRBJ2-3 and V is TRBV19; 8 bases match TRBD2. CDR1 is LNHDA, CDR2 SQIVND, per germline (reference sequence). This CDR3 spans 15 amino acids. J gave up 2 bases and V 3 bases, and 4 bases lay outside the gene matches.

The chain links TRBV15 to TRBJ1-5; a possible D gene is TRBD1 (5 bases). CDR3 length: 14 residues. The germline V gene has CDR1 LNHNV and CDR2 YYDKDF (reference sequence). With 4 bases removed from V and 6 bases from J, the gap between germline ends came to 13 bases. The CDR3 protein is CATSIAGLVQPQHF. The CDR3 bases are TGTGCCACCAGCATAGCAGGGTTGGTTCAGCCCCAGCATTTT.